Below are 29 T cell receptor beta chains sequenced from a single sample in a study of blood T cell repertoires in COVID-19. TCRdb keeps only in-frame clones here, not all; method: immunoSEQ multiplex PCR. The data show a few hundred thousand clones, with under 90% seen just once and approximately 18% held by the top ten. What was sequenced was peripheral blood. Receptors were obtained from a woman aged 80 or over with active or convalescent COVID-19.

CDR3: CATSRGPRTSYEQYF. In nucleotides, the CDR3 is TGTGCCACCAGCAGAGGCCCGAGAACCTCCTACGAGCAGTACTTC. V usage is TRBV15 and J usage is TRBJ2-7; D gene unclear. The V end lost 1 base, the J end lost 0 bases, and 10 bases lay between the germline ends. In germline, CDR1 is LNHNV, CDR2 YYDKDF (reference sequence). The length of the CDR3 is 15 residues.

Many counts were recorded for this clone. This same CDR3 is encoded by further DNA sequences in the sample. This sequence joins TRBV28 and TRBJ1-1; TRBD1 might be the D (6 bases). Germline CDR1 and CDR2: MDHEN and SYDVKM. The CDR3 sequence is 15 residues long. With 3 bases removed from V and 1 base from J, the gap between germline ends came to 12 bases. The CDR3 DNA follows: TGTGCCAGCAGTTTCGCGGGAGGGGGGAACACTGAAGCTTTCTTT. Its translation: CASSFAGGGNTEAFF.

The genes are TRBV23-1 and TRBJ1-2, with D perhaps TRBD1 (6 bases). TRBV23-1 counts as an open reading frame of uncertain function. Trimming removed 0 bases at V and 4 bases at J, with 12 bases between. The CDR3 consists of 15 residues. The chain's CDR3 is CASSQSRGASYGYTF. As DNA, the CDR3 is TGCGCCAGCAGTCAATCACGGGGGGCGAGCTATGGCTACACCTTC.

The chain is built from TRBV2 and TRBJ1-2, with D possibly TRBD1 on 5 matching bases. There are 14 residues in the CDR3. Trimming shortened V by 7 bases and J by 4 bases, and 16 bases separated the two germline ends. CDR1 is SNHLY and CDR2 is FYNNEI in the germline V gene. This CDR3 is CASKDQGGGYGYTF. CDR3 DNA: TGTGCCAGCAAGGACCAGGGCGGTGGCTATGGCTACACCTTC.

The rearrangement joins TRBV7-2 to TRBJ2-1; tentatively, D is TRBD2 (6 bases). The CDR3 has 16 amino acids. The germline V gene has CDR1 SGHTA and CDR2 FQGNSA. V lost 5 bases to trimming and J lost 0 bases, with 14 bases between them. The CDR3 DNA reads as TGTGCCAGCAGCCCCGTAGCGGCGGGCTCCTACAATGAGCAGTTCTTC. Translating gives CASSPVAAGSYNEQFF.

This clone was detected a few times. V is TRBV4-1 and J is TRBJ2-3; D possibly corresponds to TRBD2 (7 bases). Trimming removed 8 bases at V and 0 bases at J, with 15 bases between. The CDR3 sequence is 15 residues long. Germline V gene sequence: CDR1 MGHRA, CDR2 YSYEKL. The CDR3 here is CASALGGASTDTQYF. The CDR3 DNA is TGCGCCAGCGCCTTAGGGGGGGCGAGCACAGATACGCAGTATTTT.

The J gene is TRBJ1-1, the V gene TRBV19; the match to TRBD1 covers 7 bases. The CDR3 runs to 15 residues. The germline V gene has CDR1 LNHDA and CDR2 SQIVND (reference sequence). The ends lost 5 bases at V and 0 bases at J; junction bases unmatched: 6. The CDR3: CASSPQDRLNTEAFF. CDR3 sequence (DNA): TGTGCCAGTAGTCCCCAGGACAGGTTGAACACTGAAGCTTTCTTT.

J is TRBJ2-7 and V is TRBV30, with D hard to call. Trimming removed 1 base from V and 3 bases from J, with 10 bases in between. The CDR3 loop spans 13 amino acids. The germline CDR1 and CDR2 sequences are GTSNPN and SVGIG (reference sequence). The CDR3 sequence is CAWSDSFSYEQYF. The CDR3 DNA is TGTGCCTGGAGTGACAGCTTCAGCTACGAGCAGTACTTC.

The chain has TRBV27 and TRBJ1-2; no clear D gene. The CDR3 contains 15 residues. V was pared by 5 bases and J by 0 bases, with 13 bases between. Germline lookup yields CDR1 MNHEY and CDR2 SMNVEV (reference sequence). The chain's CDR3 is CASSITIEANYGYTF. The CDR3 DNA follows: TGTGCCAGCAGTATAACAATAGAGGCTAACTATGGCTACACCTTC.

This clone was counted once. One junction end disagrees with the germline gene, perhaps due to a read error. The chain joins TRBV2 to TRBJ2-7; 7 nucleotides line up with TRBD1. There are 13 residues in the CDR3. Germline CDR1 SNHLY, CDR2 FYNNEI. The CDR3 nucleotides are TGTGCCAGCAGTGGACAGGGCCCCTATGAGCAGTACTTC. It is translated as CASSGQGPYEQYF.

This clone was observed a handful of times. This sequence joins TRBV30 and TRBJ2-3, with 7 bases lining up with TRBD1. The J segment lost 7 bases and the V segment lost 2 bases, leaving 12 bases of the junction unmatched. Germline CDR1 GTSNPN, CDR2 SVGIG (reference sequence). The CDR3 has 15 residues. CDR3 coding DNA: TGTGCCTGGAGTAAAACAGGGGCGCTCGGGAATACGCAGTATTTT. It codes for CAWSKTGALGNTQYF.

V is TRBV25-1 and J is TRBJ1-3; D gene ambiguous. Looked up from germline, CDR1 is MGHDK and CDR2 is SYGVNS. This CDR3 has 13 amino acids. V was pared by 8 bases and J by 0 bases, with 8 bases between. Written as DNA, the CDR3 is TGTGCCAGCGGTACGGGCTCTGGAAACACCATATATTTT. This translates into CASGTGSGNTIYF. Based on the CDR3 plus reference TRBV25-1 and TRBJ1-3, the full variable domain is EADIYQTPRYLVIGTGKKITLECSQTMGHDKMYWYQQDPGMELHLIHYSYGVNSTEKGDLSSESTVSRIRTEHFPLTLESARPSHTSQYLCASGTGSGNTIYFGEGSWLTVV.

V usage is TRBV29-1 and J usage is TRBJ2-3, with a weak D call TRBD1 (6 bases). The germline V and J ends were trimmed by 7 bases and 2 bases, with 13 bases remaining between them. The CDR3 has 13 residues. From germline, CDR1 is SQVTM and CDR2 ANQGSEA. In nucleotides, the CDR3 is TGCAGCGCTAAAGGACAGTACACAGATACGCAGTATTTT. Protein: CSAKGQYTDTQYF.

The rearrangement links TRBV5-4 to TRBJ2-3; tentative D call: TRBD2 (5 bases). Trimming removed 0 bases at V and 5 bases at J, with 13 bases between. The length of the CDR3 is 15 residues. In germline, CDR1 is SGHNT, CDR2 YYREEE (reference sequence). CDR3 residues: CASSLEAGKRDTQYF. CDR3 nucleotides: TGTGCCAGCAGCTTGGAGGCCGGGAAAAGAGATACGCAGTATTTT.

This clone was recorded only once. The chain uses TRBV7-8 and TRBJ1-1; the D gene is possibly TRBD1 (6 bases). Looked up from germline, CDR1 is SGHVS and CDR2 is FQNEAQ. The CDR3 runs 17 residues. V was shortened by 0 bases and J by 4 bases, with 18 bases between the two germline ends. The CDR3 coding sequence is TGTGCCAGCAGCTTAGCAACCCAGGGGAAAAGGGGCACTGAAGCTTTCTTT. Its protein product is CASSLATQGKRGTEAFF.

This chain links TRBV5-1 with TRBJ1-6; 8 nucleotides line up with TRBD1. The CDR3 runs 17 residues. CDR1 SGHRS and CDR2 YFSETQ come from the germline V gene. V lost 4 bases to trimming and J lost 6 bases; unmatched junction nucleotides: 12. DNA for the CDR3: TGCGCCAGCAGCGGGGCTCCCTCAGGGGGCTCTAATTCACCCCTCCACTTT. Its protein product is CASSGAPSGGSNSPLHF.

This clone has just a few counts. The rearrangement joins TRBV15 to TRBJ1-5, with 11 positions matching TRBD1. The germline V gene has CDR1 LNHNV and CDR2 YYDKDF (reference sequence). V shed 4 bases, J shed 5 bases, and the junction held 4 bases outside the gene matches. The CDR3 covers 15 residues. The chain's CDR3 is CATSIGQGAHQPQHF. The CDR3 bases are TGTGCCACCAGCATAGGACAGGGGGCGCATCAGCCCCAGCATTTT.

The V and J genes are TRBV5-5 and TRBJ2-3; 8 positions agree with TRBD2. Unmatched junction bases numbered 4, after V lost 2 bases and J lost 2 bases. Germline V gene data show CDR1 as SGHKS and CDR2 as YYEKEE (reference sequence). The CDR3 consists of 15 residues. CDR3 in amino acids: CASSLAGVTTDTQYF. For the CDR3, the DNA is TGTGCCAGCAGCTTAGCGGGAGTCACCACAGATACGCAGTATTTT. Combining the CDR3 with reference TRBV5-5 and TRBJ2-3 gives the whole variable domain DAGVTQSPTHLIKTRGQQVTLRCSPISGHKSVSWYQQVLGQGPQFIFQYYEKEERGRGNFPDRFSARQFPNYSSELNVNALLLGDSALYLCASSLAGVTTDTQYFGPGTRLTVL.

V gene TRBV29-1 combines with J gene TRBJ1-5; D not certain. Germline assignment: CDR1 SQVTM and CDR2 ANQGSEA. This CDR3 has 14 amino acids. V was shortened by 4 bases and J by 7 bases, with 17 bases between the two germline ends. This CDR3 is CSVARDPSKQPQHF. The CDR3 nucleotides read TGCAGCGTTGCTAGAGACCCGTCCAAGCAGCCCCAGCATTTT.

This sequence joins TRBV19 and TRBJ2-5, with 8 bases matching TRBD2. Germline assignment: CDR1 LNHDA and CDR2 SQIVND (reference sequence). Losses at the gene ends were 2 bases for V and 1 base for J; bases not matched to a gene: 6. CDR3 length: 16 amino acids. The CDR3 is CASSIPSGGLQETQYF. The CDR3 nucleotides read TGTGCCAGTAGTATACCCAGCGGGGGACTCCAAGAGACCCAGTACTTC.

J is TRBJ2-7 and V is TRBV5-6; D is uncertain. The CDR3 length is 11 residues. The ends were cut back, 4 bases at V and 4 bases at J, with 6 bases in the middle. CDR1 and CDR2 (germline): SGHDT, YYEEEE. CDR3 region: CASSASYEQYF. For the CDR3, the DNA is TGTGCCAGCAGCGCGAGTTACGAGCAGTACTTC.

The J gene is TRBJ2-7, the V gene TRBV28, with TRBD1 as a possible D gene (5 bases). The CDR3 spans 11 residues. Germline CDR1 is MDHEN and CDR2 is SYDVKM. Trimming removed 3 bases from V and 6 bases from J, with 6 bases in between. CDR3 residues: CASSFGAEQYF. CDR3 nucleotides: TGTGCCAGCAGTTTTGGGGCCGAGCAGTACTTC. The full variable domain, completed using reference TRBV28 and TRBJ2-7, is DVKVTQSSRYLVKRTGEKVFLECVQDMDHENMFWYRQDPGLGLRLIYFSYDVKMKEKGDIPEGYSVSREKKERFSLILESASTNQTSMYLCASSFGAEQYFGPGTRLTVT.

This rearrangement joins TRBV2 to TRBJ2-5; D gene unclear. This CDR3 is built from 14 residues. Trimming removed 6 bases from V and 4 bases from J, with 15 bases in between. Per the germline V gene, CDR1 is SNHLY and CDR2 is FYNNEI. CDR3 coding DNA: TGTGCCAGCAGGGAGAGTGGTGCCGGAGAGACCCAGTACTTC. Protein sequence: CASRESGAGETQYF.

The V gene is TRBV10-1, the J gene TRBJ2-1; the D gene is possibly TRBD2 (5 bases). Trimming removed 4 bases at V and 7 bases at J, with 17 bases between. Germline V CDR1 and CDR2: WNHNN, SYGVQD (reference sequence). This CDR3 comprises 15 residues. Here the CDR3 reads CASSGFERYGNEQFF. Here the CDR3 DNA reads TGCGCCAGCAGTGGGTTCGAGCGGTACGGTAATGAGCAGTTCTTC.

This sequence joins TRBV29-1 and TRBJ2-1; 7 bases are shared with TRBD2. Germline trimming cut 3 bases from V and 4 bases from J; bases unmatched to any gene: 12. This CDR3 has 16 amino acids. The germline gives CDR1 SQVTM, CDR2 ANQGSEA. CDR3 loop: CSVDLLADVSYNEQFF. The CDR3 DNA is TGCAGCGTTGATCTTCTAGCGGACGTATCTTACAATGAGCAGTTCTTC.

V usage is TRBV29-1 and J usage is TRBJ1-1; D is unresolved. Germline values: CDR1 SQVTM, CDR2 ANQGSEA. V was trimmed by 2 bases and J by 6 bases, leaving 13 bases between them. The CDR3 runs 13 residues. The CDR3 loop reads CSVEYSTRSEAFF. The CDR3 DNA is TGCAGCGTTGAATACAGTACTCGCTCTGAAGCTTTCTTT.

This chain connects TRBV6-5 to TRBJ2-3, with D unresolved. The germline V and J ends were trimmed by 6 bases and 7 bases, with 8 bases remaining between them. CDR1 is MNHEY, CDR2 SVGAGI, per germline. The CDR3 covers 11 residues. CDR3 bases: TGTGCCAGCAGGCTTGGCCATACGCAGTATTTT. It encodes CASRLGHTQYF.

This chain links TRBV24-1 with TRBJ2-1; D remains ambiguous. The germline V gene has CDR1 KGHDR and CDR2 SFDVKD. The CDR3 runs to 18 residues. Trimming pared 3 bases from V and 0 bases from J, leaving 17 bases between. This chain's CDR3 is CATSDGLFYSHSYNEQFF. The CDR3 region has the DNA TGTGCCACCAGTGATGGGCTATTTTACTCCCACTCCTACAATGAGCAGTTCTTC.

The V gene is TRBV11-3, the J gene TRBJ1-1; no clear D gene. The CDR3 contains 11 residues. The germline V gene has CDR1 SGHNT and CDR2 YENEEA. Trimming removed 5 bases from V and 7 bases from J, with 8 bases in between. The CDR3 sequence is CASSLRNEAFF. CDR3 DNA: TGTGCCAGCAGCCTCAGGAATGAAGCTTTCTTT.